This section outlines one T cell receptor beta chain sequence together with its context. The antigen remains undetermined. This entry is derived from a study of OX40 agonist ivuxolimab in advanced cancers. Study-level findings and limits: At 0.1-3.0 mg/kg, partial responders had clonal expansion among the lowest observed. The study did not work out the antigen specificity of the expanded peripheral T cells.

CDR1 and CDR2 from the germline V gene are MNHEY and SMNVEV (reference sequence). Germline trimming cut 5 bases from V and 8 bases from J; bases unmatched to any gene: 15. The CDR3 is made up of 16 amino acids. Profiled with immunoSEQ multiplex PCR; TCRdb holds only in-frame clones, not every one. The sample holds 55,000 to 65,000 clones, roughly nine tenths seen once. Systemic immunosuppression or a history of autoimmune disease excluded patients. Cycle 7 day 1, cycle 4 day 1, and baseline were the timepoints at which blood was sampled. This rearrangement joins TRBV27 to TRBJ1-1; TRBD1 matches 9 bases. The sequencing used CD4+ or CD8+ T cells sorted from blood, collected in a trial of the OX40 agonist ivuxolimab. This TCR was sampled from an adult with an advanced solid tumor such as melanoma, head and neck, liver or kidney cancer. CDR3 in DNA: TGTGCCAGCAGTCCTTGGACAGGGGTCCTCCCCCTGGAAGCTTTCTTT. Translated: CASSPWTGVLPLEAFF.